The clone carrying this T cell receptor (beta chain) has a count of ten or more. Preparing the TCRbeta library involved the use of unique molecular identifiers. TCRdb re-analysed the PCR reads in MiXCR, keeping a single row per CDR3 protein. The profile shows approximately 170,000 distinct CDR3 sequences, around 10% of them singletons. The data were taken from a study of T-cell reconstitution after alpha-beta-depleted transplantation in children. Germline CDR1 LGHDT, CDR2 YNNKEL (reference sequence). The CDR3 extends over 16 amino acids. The J segment lost 3 bases and the V segment lost 4 bases, leaving 8 bases of the junction unmatched.

The TCR was taken from a boy under 10 years old with acute myeloid leukemia, due to receive a stem cell transplant. The V gene is TRBV3-1, the J gene TRBJ2-1, with 8 nucleotides matching TRBD2. This material consisted of PBMCs, taken before TCRalphabeta/CD19-depleted stem cell transplant. The CDR3 loop is CASSPGTRAGYNEQFF. Here the CDR3 DNA reads TGTGCCAGCAGCCCAGGGACTAGGGCAGGCTACAATGAGCAGTTCTTC.